These T cell receptor beta chains were read from a single sample in a study of control samples from healthy donors and cancer patients. The protocol was immunoSEQ multiplex PCR, while the TCRdb copy is restricted to in-frame clones and leaves out a portion. The profile shows fewer than 200,000 clones, around 89% of them singletons. Sequences were obtained from blood. These receptor sequences come from a woman aged 45-60 years in good health. Both conserved end residues are part of each CDR3. A D gene is named only where the DNA matches it firmly. A row's size may be missing; if present it is once, few, many or a size class.

j_call v_call d_call clone_size cdr3_aa cdr3_nt
TRBJ2-7 TRBV10-3 - - CAISVDREQYF TGTGCCATCAGTGTAGACCGTGAGCAGTACTTC
TRBJ1-6 TRBV4-3 - few CASSQEGGGAYNSPLHF TGCGCCAGCAGCCAGGAGGGGGGGGGAGCCTATAATTCACCCCTCCACTTT
TRBJ1-2 TRBV29-1 - - CSGASVGVEGYTF TGCAGCGGGGCATCGGTGGGGGTTGAGGGCTACACCTTC
TRBJ2-1 TRBV4-3 TRBD2 - CASSQDPTSGRKQFF TGCGCCAGCAGCCAAGACCCGACTAGCGGGAGAAAGCAGTTCTTC
TRBJ1-2 TRBV6-4 - few CASSPIPGGDYGYTF TGTGCCAGCAGTCCAATCCCGGGGGGGGATTATGGCTACACCTTC
TRBJ2-2 TRBV14 - - CASSLLTGELFF TGTGCCAGCAGCCTCCTGACCGGGGAGCTGTTTTTT
TRBJ1-1 TRBV4-1 - - CASRTGTLNTEAFF TGCGCCAGCAGGACCGGGACGTTGAACACTGAAGCTTTCTTT
TRBJ1-6 TRBV7-9 - once CASRGPPGQHNSPLHF TGTGCCAGCCGGGGGCCTCCCGGACAACATAATTCACCCCTCCACTTT
TRBJ2-3 TRBV27 - - CASSLPQGSSTDTQYF TGTGCCAGCAGTTTACCCCAGGGGTCCAGCACAGATACGCAGTATTTT
TRBJ1-3 TRBV27 - - CASSSKGFAGNTIYF TGTGCCAGCAGTTCGAAGGGATTTGCTGGAAACACCATATATTTT
TRBJ1-1 TRBV19 - - CASSAPSGRDTEAFF TGTGCCAGTAGTGCCCCCAGCGGCCGGGACACAGAAGCTTTCTTT
TRBJ2-4 TRBV20-1 TRBD1 - CSASGVAGQGYSLNIQYF TGCAGTGCTAGTGGGGTGGCGGGACAGGGATATAGCCTGAACATTCAGTACTTC
TRBJ1-5 TRBV20-1 - - CSASGGNSNQPQHF TGCAGTGCTAGTGGGGGAAATAGCAATCAGCCCCAGCATTTT
TRBJ1-6 TRBV18 - - CASSPRAGGGDSPLHF TGTGCCAGCTCACCAAGAGCTGGAGGAGGAGATTCACCCCTCCACTTT
TRBJ2-3 TRBV25-1 - - CASSEPGTYTDTQYF TGTGCCAGCAGTGAACCCGGGACTTACACAGATACGCAGTATTTT
TRBJ2-3 TRBV3-1/TRBV3-2 - once CASSQDRAALGPTDTQYF TGTGCCAGCAGCCAAGATCGCGCAGCCCTGGGACCCACAGATACGCAGTATTTT
TRBJ1-1 TRBV7-2 TRBD1 once CASSVLSGQGSLTNTEAFF TGTGCCAGCAGTGTTTTAAGCGGACAGGGGTCCCTTACGAACACTGAAGCTTTCTTT
TRBJ1-2 TRBV3-1/TRBV3-2 TRBD1 - CASRRHQGAVGYTF TGTGCCAGCAGACGGCATCAGGGGGCCGTCGGCTACACCTTC
TRBJ1-6 TRBV7-8 TRBD1 - CASSRNRGRGSPLHF TGTGCCAGCAGCCGAAACAGGGGGCGGGGGTCACCCCTCCACTTT
TRBJ2-7 TRBV5-1 TRBD1 - CASSLGTGGEQYF TGCGCCAGCAGCTTGGGGACAGGCGGCGAGCAGTACTTC
TRBJ1-2 TRBV27 - - CASSEQGYGYTF TGTGCCAGCAGTGAACAGGGATACGGCTACACCTTC
TRBJ1-5 TRBV18 - - CASSPTENQPQHF TGTGCCAGCTCACCAACAGAGAATCAGCCCCAGCATTTT
TRBJ2-7 TRBV29-1 - - CSVGTFSYEQYF TGCAGCGTTGGGACTTTCTCCTACGAGCAGTACTTC
TRBJ1-1 TRBV2 - - CASSNTGNTEAFF TGTGCCAGCAGTAATACAGGGAACACTGAAGCTTTCTTT
TRBJ1-2 TRBV6-5 - - CASSTRYIDGYTF TGTGCCAGCTCAACTCGGTACATTGATGGCTACACCTTC
TRBJ2-5 TRBV9 - - CASSVDPEETQYF TGTGCCAGCAGCGTAGACCCGGAGGAGACCCAGTACTTC
TRBJ1-4 TRBV30 - - CAWSLNEKLFF TGTGCCTGGAGCCTAAATGAAAAACTGTTTTTT
TRBJ1-4 TRBV19 - - CASTAQGREKLFF TGTGCCAGTACCGCTCAGGGGCGCGAAAAACTGTTTTTT
TRBJ1-2 TRBV9 TRBD1 - CASSGPTGAYGYTF TGTGCCAGCAGCGGCCCGACAGGGGCCTATGGCTACACCTTC
TRBJ1-2 TRBV15 - - CATSRDRLRTKDYGYTF TGTGCCACCAGCAGAGATCGGCTAAGAACCAAGGACTATGGCTACACCTTC
TRBJ2-1 TRBV6-2/TRBV6-3 TRBD2 - CASSYSGLAGAYRSYNEQFF TGTGCCAGCAGTTACTCCGGACTAGCGGGGGCCTATCGCTCCTACAATGAGCAGTTCTTC
TRBJ2-7 TRBV29-1 - - CSVGGARGHEQYF TGCAGCGTTGGTGGGGCCAGGGGCCACGAGCAGTACTTC
TRBJ2-4 TRBV5-1 TRBD2 - CASSLGGGAKNIQYF TGCGCCAGCAGCCTGGGCGGGGGGGCCAAAAACATTCAGTACTTC
TRBJ1-1 TRBV29-1 TRBD1 once CSVRTGGSTEAFF TGCAGCGTTAGGACAGGGGGGTCCACTGAAGCTTTCTTT
TRBJ2-7 TRBV28 - once CASRTGTFYEQYF TGTGCCAGCCGTACGGGGACATTCTACGAGCAGTACTTC
TRBJ1-4 TRBV16 TRBD1 - CASSPHRGTNEKLFF TGTGCCAGCAGCCCGCACAGGGGCACTAATGAAAAACTGTTTTTT
TRBJ1-2 TRBV24-1 - - CATSDSRVERYGYTF TGTGCCACCAGTGATTCAAGGGTGGAGCGCTATGGCTACACCTTC
TRBJ2-5 TRBV12-3/TRBV12-4 - few CASSASPGTQYF TGTGCCAGCAGTGCCTCTCCGGGGACCCAGTACTTC
TRBJ2-7 TRBV7-3 TRBD1 - CASSVGGSRYEQYF TGTGCCAGCAGCGTAGGGGGCTCAAGGTACGAGCAGTACTTC
TRBJ1-5 TRBV28 - - CASSFRGIRQPQHF TGTGCCAGCAGTTTTAGAGGGATCCGTCAGCCTCAGCATTTT
TRBJ1-1 TRBV2 - - CASSGAGNTEAFF TGTGCCAGCAGTGGTGCAGGGAACACTGAAGCTTTCTTT
TRBJ2-7 TRBV6-6 TRBD2 - CASKREGAFFEQYF TGTGCCAGCAAGAGGGAGGGTGCCTTCTTCGAGCAGTACTTC
TRBJ2-7 TRBV7-9 - - CASSLSGEQYF TGTGCCAGCAGCCTCAGCGGCGAGCAGTACTTC
TRBJ2-3 TRBV5-1 TRBD2 - CASSLGRLAGGTDTQYF TGCGCCAGCAGCTTGGGGCGACTAGCGGGAGGCACAGATACGCAGTATTTT
TRBJ1-2 TRBV30 TRBD1 - CAWKQGAVGYGYTF TGTGCCTGGAAACAGGGGGCCGTAGGCTATGGCTACACCTTC
TRBJ1-3 TRBV5-6 - - CASPSQLLNGGNTIYF TGTGCCAGCCCCTCCCAGCTCTTAAACGGAGGAAACACCATATATTTT
TRBJ1-5 TRBV7-6 - - CASSPRDGTRQPQHF TGTGCCAGCAGCCCGAGAGACGGGACGCGGCAGCCCCAGCATTTT
TRBJ1-6 TRBV12-3/TRBV12-4 - - CASSLLSPLHF TGTGCCAGCAGTTTACTTTCACCCCTCCACTTT
TRBJ1-2 TRBV19 TRBD1 - CASRDQDRPDYGYTF TGTGCCAGCAGAGATCAGGACAGGCCCGACTATGGCTACACCTTC
TRBJ1-2 TRBV9 - - CASSVHFFNYGYTF TGTGCCAGCAGCGTACACTTCTTTAACTATGGCTACACCTTC
TRBJ1-5 TRBV6-2/TRBV6-3 TRBD1 - CASSYLDRRRFGGNQPQHF TGTGCCAGCAGTTACTTGGACAGGAGACGTTTTGGTGGCAATCAGCCCCAGCATTTT